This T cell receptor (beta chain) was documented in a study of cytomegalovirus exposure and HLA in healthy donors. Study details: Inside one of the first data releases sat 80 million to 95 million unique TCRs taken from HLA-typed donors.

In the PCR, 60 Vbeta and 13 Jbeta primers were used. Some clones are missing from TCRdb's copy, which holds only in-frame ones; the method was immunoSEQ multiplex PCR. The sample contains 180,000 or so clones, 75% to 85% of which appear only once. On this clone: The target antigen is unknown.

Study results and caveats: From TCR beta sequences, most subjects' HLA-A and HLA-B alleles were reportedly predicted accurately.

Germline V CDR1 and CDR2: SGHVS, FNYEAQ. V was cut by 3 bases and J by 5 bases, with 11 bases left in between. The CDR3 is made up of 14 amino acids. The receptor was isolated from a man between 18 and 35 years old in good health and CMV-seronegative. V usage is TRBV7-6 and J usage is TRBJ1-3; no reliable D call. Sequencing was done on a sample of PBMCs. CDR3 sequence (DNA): TGTGCCAGCAGCTTGGGTGGAGGGCGAAACACCATATATTTT. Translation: CASSLGGGRNTIYF. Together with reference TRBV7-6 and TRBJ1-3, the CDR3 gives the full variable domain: GAGVSQSPRYKVTKRGQDVALRCDPISGHVSLYWYRQALGQGPEFLTYFNYEAQQDKSGLPNDRFSAERPEGSISTLTIQRTEQRDSAMYRCASSLGGGRNTIYFGEGSWLTVV.